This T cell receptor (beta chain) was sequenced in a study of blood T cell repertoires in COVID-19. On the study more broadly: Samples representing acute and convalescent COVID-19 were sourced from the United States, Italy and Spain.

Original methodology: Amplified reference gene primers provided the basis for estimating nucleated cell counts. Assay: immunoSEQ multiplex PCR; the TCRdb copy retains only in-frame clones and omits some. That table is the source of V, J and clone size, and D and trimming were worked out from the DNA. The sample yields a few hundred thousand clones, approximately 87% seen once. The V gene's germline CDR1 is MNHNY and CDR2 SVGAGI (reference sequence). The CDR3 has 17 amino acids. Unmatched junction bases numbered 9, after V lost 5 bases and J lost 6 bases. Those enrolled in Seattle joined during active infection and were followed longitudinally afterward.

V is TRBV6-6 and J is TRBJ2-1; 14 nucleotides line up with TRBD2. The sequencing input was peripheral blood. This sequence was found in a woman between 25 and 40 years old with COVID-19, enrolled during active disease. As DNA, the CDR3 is TGTGCCAGCAGTCGGACTAGCGGGAGGATGGGTGTCAATGAGCAGTTCTTC. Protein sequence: CASSRTSGRMGVNEQFF.